The rows below give T cell receptor beta chains drawn from one sample of a study of cytomegalovirus exposure and HLA in healthy donors. Some clones are missing from TCRdb's copy, which holds only in-frame ones; the method was immunoSEQ multiplex PCR. The table has around 280,000 clones, 80% to 90% seen once. Input material: PBMCs. All receptors come from a woman aged 18-29 years in good health and CMV-seronegative. The CDR3 runs from the conserved cysteine through the conserved F or W. The order of the fields is J gene, D gene, V gene, clone size, CDR3 protein, CDR3 DNA. A D gene is named only where the DNA matches it firmly. Size is omitted from some rows. Given values are once, few, many or a class for expanded clones.

TRBJ2-1 TRBD2 TRBV5-1 . CASPRRGDSDEQFF TGCGCCAGCCCCCGCCGGGGGGATAGCGATGAGCAGTTCTTC
TRBJ2-1 . TRBV7-2 . CASSLGGGSYNEQFF TGTGCCAGCAGCTTAGGAGGGGGTTCCTACAATGAGCAGTTCTTC
TRBJ2-3 . TRBV5-1 . CASSPDTPSTDTQYF TGCGCCAGCAGCCCGGACACTCCTAGCACAGATACGCAGTATTTT
TRBJ2-2 TRBD2 TRBV11-3 . CASSLGGGMTGELFF TGTGCCAGCAGCTTGGGCGGGGGAATGACCGGGGAGCTGTTTTTT
TRBJ1-1 TRBD1 TRBV29-1 . CSVLGQGWTEAFF TGCAGCGTTTTGGGACAGGGGTGGACTGAAGCTTTCTTT
TRBJ1-1 TRBD1 TRBV12-5 . CASGDFGTVNTEAFF TGTGCTAGTGGTGATTTCGGGACAGTTAACACTGAAGCTTTCTTT
TRBJ1-4 . TRBV4-1 . CASSLRDLGVATNEKLFF TGCGCCAGCAGCCTCCGGGATCTCGGAGTCGCAACTAATGAAAAACTGTTTTTT
TRBJ2-3 . TRBV9 . CASSAVERSTDTQYF TGTGCCAGCAGCGCCGTGGAGAGGAGCACAGATACGCAGTATTTT
TRBJ2-1 . TRBV7-3 . CASSLKEDNEQFF TGTGCCAGCAGCTTAAAGGAGGACAATGAGCAGTTCTTC
TRBJ1-6 . TRBV2 . CASSDTSSYNSPLHF TGTGCCAGCAGTGATACGAGCTCCTATAATTCACCCCTCCACTTT
TRBJ1-1 . TRBV18 few CASSPDSGNTEAFF TGTGCCAGCTCACCAGATAGCGGGAACACTGAAGCTTTCTTT
TRBJ2-7 . TRBV5-6 . CASSLVKLREQYF TGTGCCAGCAGCTTGGTAAAGCTGAGAGAGCAGTACTTC
TRBJ2-5 . TRBV6-1 . CASSGTLGSQETQYF TGTGCCAGCAGTGGGACTCTCGGGAGCCAAGAGACCCAGTACTTC
TRBJ2-1 . TRBV6-1 . CASSVGRDRENEQFF TGTGCCAGCAGTGTTGGGCGGGACAGAGAAAATGAGCAGTTCTTC
TRBJ2-7 . TRBV4-1 few CASSQSRQGLYEQYF TGCGCCAGCAGCCAATCGCGACAGGGACTTTACGAGCAGTACTTC
TRBJ2-7 TRBD1 TRBV19 . CASSINRGHEQYF TGTGCCAGTAGTATAAACAGGGGGCACGAGCAGTACTTC
TRBJ2-1 . TRBV5-1 . CASSLIPSGSNEQFF TGCGCCAGCAGCTTGATCCCTTCAGGGTCCAATGAGCAGTTCTTC
TRBJ1-2 TRBD1 TRBV27 . CASSLNRDRGLYYGYTF TGTGCCAGCAGTTTAAACCGGGACAGGGGGCTCTACTATGGCTACACCTTC
TRBJ2-1 . TRBV15 once CATSATGEVNEQFF TGTGCCACCAGTGCGACGGGAGAGGTGAATGAGCAGTTCTTC
TRBJ2-3 . TRBV5-1 . CASSEKLLAPTDTQYF TGCGCCAGCAGCGAAAAACTATTAGCTCCCACAGATACGCAGTATTTT
TRBJ1-2 TRBD1 TRBV7-9 . CASSSYPGDRLNGYTF TGTGCCAGCAGCTCCTACCCAGGGGACAGGTTAAATGGCTACACCTTC
TRBJ2-7 . TRBV30 . CAWSFEHYEQYF TGTGCCTGGAGCTTTGAACACTACGAGCAGTACTTC
TRBJ2-5 TRBD2 TRBV6-1 . CASSLGAGGQETQYF TGTGCCAGCAGTTTGGGGGCGGGGGGACAAGAGACCCAGTACTTC
TRBJ2-1 TRBD2 TRBV29-1 . CSVVQRGNYNEQFF TGCAGCGTTGTCCAGCGGGGCAACTACAATGAGCAGTTCTTC